The 8 T cell receptor beta chains given below trace back to one sample, sequenced in a study of human T cells and chemical hapten exposure. TCRdb reanalysed the RACE reads using MiXCR and keeps one entry per CDR3 protein. Of hundreds of thousands of distinct CDR3 sequences listed, nearly 6.5% are singletons. As to time point: patch test 2, 6 weeks after DPC sensitization. Treatment noted: therapeutic diphenylcyclopropenone sensitization with weekly scalp DPC. This sample comprised whole blood, obtained in connection with sensitization to the hapten diphenylcyclopropenone (DPC). These receptors all stem from a woman aged 18 to 35 with alopecia areata. Some clones in this sample may be carry-over from other donors' samples.

Many counts were recorded for this clonotype. The chain couples TRBV3-1 to TRBJ2-3; TRBD2 matches 7 bases. CDR3 length equals 14 residues. Germline V CDR1 and CDR2: LGHDT, YNNKEL (reference sequence). V shed 7 bases, J shed 10 bases, and the junction held 14 bases outside the gene matches. The CDR3 loop is CASTLGLDGIAQYF. The CDR3 coding sequence is TGTGCCAGCACCTTAGGACTAGACGGGATTGCGCAGTATTTT.

This clonotype was observed many times. The rearrangement uses TRBV2 and TRBJ1-5, with D perhaps matching TRBD1 (5 bases). In germline, CDR1 is SNHLY, CDR2 FYNNEI. This CDR3 has 16 residues. Trimming took off 5 bases at V and 1 base at J, with 15 bases between the two ends. The CDR3 nucleotides are TGTGCCAGCAGTTTCGGGGGGGTTTGGAGCAATCAGCCCCAGCATTTT. Translation: CASSFGGVWSNQPQHF.

A few counts support this clonotype. This sequence joins TRBV4-3 and TRBJ2-7, with a tentative D call TRBD2 (6 bases). The CDR3 loop spans 14 amino acids. Per the germline V gene, CDR1 is LGHNA and CDR2 is YSLEER. V lost 3 bases and J 2 bases, leaving 11 bases between the germline ends. The CDR3 protein is CASSQGGRPYEQYF. The CDR3, as DNA: TGCGCCAGCAGCCAGGGGGGTCGGCCCTACGAGCAGTACTTC.

The chain carries TRBV5-1 and TRBJ1-2, with D possibly matching TRBD1 (5 bases). The germline V and J ends were trimmed by 1 base and 8 bases, with 12 bases remaining between them. Per the germline V gene, CDR1 is SGHRS and CDR2 is YFSETQ. CDR3 length equals 13 residues. This CDR3 is CASSLNSRDGYTF. As DNA, the CDR3 is TGCGCCAGCAGCTTGAATTCTAGGGACGGCTACACCTTC. Looking up the rest from reference TRBV5-1 and TRBJ1-2 gives the full variable domain: KAGVTQTPRYLIKTRGQQVTLSCSPISGHRSVSWYQQTPGQGLQFLFEYFSETQRNKGNFPGRFSGRQFSNSRSEMNVSTLELGDSALYLCASSLNSRDGYTFGSGTRLTVV.

This clonotype turned up a few times. V is TRBV6-5 and J is TRBJ2-1; 7 bases agree with TRBD1. The CDR3 spans 12 residues. After removal of 9 bases from V and 9 bases from J, the junction contained 8 bases not matched to a gene. The germline V gene has CDR1 MNHEY and CDR2 SVGAGI. Written as DNA, the CDR3 is TGTGCCAGTGGGACAGAAGATGGTGAGCAGTTCTTC. Residues: CASGTEDGEQFF.

The rearrangement joins TRBV12-5 to TRBJ2-1; TRBD2 might be the D (6 bases). Germline V CDR1 and CDR2: LGHNT, FRNRAP. The CDR3 consists of 17 residues. Trimming removed 6 bases from V and 3 bases from J, with 21 bases in between. For the CDR3, the DNA is TGTGCTAGTGGCGCCAAGCCTGGGACTTTCCTCTACAATGAGCAGTTCTTC. Translating gives CASGAKPGTFLYNEQFF.

This clonotype was detected ten times or more. The V gene is TRBV18, the J gene TRBJ1-5, with 9 bases that match TRBD1. V was pared by 4 bases and J by 5 bases, with 6 bases of the junction left unmatched. The length of the CDR3 is 15 residues. From germline, CDR1 is KGHSH and CDR2 LQKENI. The CDR3: CASSLLTGGDQPQHF. CDR3 sequence (DNA): TGTGCCAGCTCACTTTTAACAGGGGGCGATCAGCCCCAGCATTTT.

Ten or more counts support this clonotype. The chain employs TRBV7-3 and TRBJ1-1; perhaps TRBD1 as D (5 bases). The CDR3 totals 13 residues. Between the trimmed V and J ends, which lost 5 bases and 6 bases, there was a span of 13 bases. Germline loops: CDR1 SGHTA, CDR2 FQGTGA. The CDR3: CASSPGAAAEAFF. CDR3 coding DNA: TGTGCCAGCAGCCCCGGGGCAGCGGCTGAAGCTTTCTTT. Using reference TRBV7-3 and TRBJ1-1 for the parts outside the CDR3, the full variable domain is GAGVSQTPSNKVTEKGKYVELRCDPISGHTALYWYRQSLGQGPEFLIYFQGTGAADDSGLPNDRFFAVRPEGSVSTLKIQRTERGDSAVYLCASSPGAAAEAFFGQGTRLTVV.